The 17 T cell receptor beta chains listed next were all sequenced from one sample in a study of shared clonotypes between healthy human individuals. The assay was immunoSEQ multiplex PCR, and TCRdb's table has in-frame clones only and misses some. The data show roughly 2.1 million clones, with 85% to 95% seen just once and about 1.5% held by the top ten. Naive CD8 cells lacked CD45RO and underwent positive selection for CCR7, leaving out terminally differentiated effector memory CD45RA+ cells. The sample was naive CD8+ T cells from PBMCs. These receptors all come from a man between 18 and 35 years old in good health. Some clones in this sample may be carry-over from other donors' samples.

The rearrangement joins TRBV27 to TRBJ1-5; D may be TRBD1 (5 bases). Deletions cut 6 bases from V and 13 bases from J, with 16 bases between. The CDR3 loop spans 12 amino acids. CDR1 and CDR2 from the germline V gene are MNHEY and SMNVEV (reference sequence). The CDR3 bases are TGTGCCAGCAGGCCCCTGGAGGGGATTCAGCATTTT. Amino acid sequence: CASRPLEGIQHF.

The genes are TRBV28 and TRBJ2-1, with 8 positions matching TRBD2. Per germline, CDR1 MDHEN and CDR2 SYDVKM. The length of the CDR3 is 16 residues. V lost 6 bases and J lost 4; bases outside the gene matches: 11. The CDR3 reads CASSRYSGDTYNEQFF. Written as DNA, the CDR3 is TGTGCCAGCAGCCGCTATAGCGGGGACACTTACAATGAGCAGTTCTTC.

V is TRBV10-1 and J is TRBJ1-2; 7 positions match TRBD1. The CDR3 is 15 amino acids. The V gene end was trimmed by 5 bases and the J gene end by 4 bases; junction bases not matched to a gene: 10. Germline V gene sequence: CDR1 WNHNN, CDR2 SYGVQD (reference sequence). The CDR3: CASSPGPGGLYGYTF. In nucleotides, the CDR3 is TGCGCCAGCAGTCCGGGCCCAGGGGGTCTCTATGGCTACACCTTC.

CDR3 in DNA: TGTGCCAGCAGCTCCCGGACCCGAGGCTACGAGCAGTACTTC. This gives the protein CASSSRTRGYEQYF. The gene calls are TRBV5-4 and TRBJ2-7; D gene ambiguous. The V gene's germline CDR1 is SGHNT and CDR2 YYREEE (reference sequence). V shed 3 bases and J shed 3 bases, with 13 bases lying between them. The CDR3 loop spans 14 amino acids.

The V and J genes are TRBV9 and TRBJ2-3; 7 bases map to TRBD1. Germline loops: CDR1 SGDLS, CDR2 YYNGEE. V lost 3 bases to trimming and J lost 3 bases; unmatched junction nucleotides: 22. The CDR3 covers 20 residues. For the CDR3, the DNA is TGTGCCAGCAGCGCAGAAGAGGGCCCTGAACGACAGGGCTGGACAGATACGCAGTATTTT. Translated, it gives CASSAEEGPERQGWTDTQYF.

The chain has TRBV4-2 and TRBJ1-5, with D possibly TRBD1 on 5 matching bases. Germline V gene sequence: CDR1 LGHNA, CDR2 YNFKEQ. The CDR3 spans 16 residues. With 5 bases removed from V and 0 bases from J, the gap between germline ends came to 14 bases. CDR3 in DNA: TGTGCCAGCAGCATCCGGATACAGGCTAGCAATCAGCCCCAGCATTTT. Translating gives CASSIRIQASNQPQHF.

The rearrangement joins TRBV10-1 to TRBJ2-7, with TRBD2 identical over 8 bases. The V gene's germline CDR1 is WNHNN and CDR2 SYGVQD (reference sequence). The CDR3 contains 15 residues. With V trimmed by 4 bases and J by 7 bases, 12 bases remained unmatched. This CDR3 is CASSGAGDSGGEQYF. The CDR3 DNA sequence: TGCGCCAGCAGTGGAGCGGGAGATTCCGGAGGGGAGCAGTACTTC.

V and J are TRBV10-3 and TRBJ2-7, with TRBD1 matching 8 bases. Germline lookup yields CDR1 ENHRY and CDR2 SYGVKD. The ends lost 0 bases at V and 5 bases at J; junction bases unmatched: 15. CDR3 size: 18 residues. As DNA, the CDR3 is TGTGCCATCAGTGAGTCGTATCGAAAGGGACAGGTCCTCCACGAGCAGTACTTC. It is translated as CAISESYRKGQVLHEQYF.

The chain carries TRBV27 and TRBJ1-4; TRBD1 aligns across 10 bases. V lost 10 bases to trimming and J lost 8 bases; unmatched junction nucleotides: 19. Germline CDR1 is MNHEY and CDR2 is SMNVEV (reference sequence). The CDR3 contains 17 residues. The CDR3 protein is CATQAGSAGQGREKLFF. As DNA, the CDR3 is TGTGCCACCCAGGCGGGGTCCGCGGGACAGGGGAGAGAAAAACTGTTTTTT.

The chain carries TRBV11-2 and TRBJ2-7, with TRBD2 identical over 7 bases. Germline lookup yields CDR1 SGHAT and CDR2 FQNNGV. V was pared by 5 bases and J by 5 bases, with 6 bases of the junction left unmatched. CDR3 length equals 13 residues. The CDR3 DNA reads as TGTGCCAGCAGCCCTTGGGGGGGTCACGAGCAGTACTTC. It encodes CASSPWGGHEQYF. Drawing the rest from reference TRBV11-2 and TRBJ2-7, the complete variable domain is EAGVAQSPRYKIIEKRQSVAFWCNPISGHATLYWYQQILGQGPKLLIQFQNNGVVDDSQLPKDRFSAERLKGVDSTLKIQPAKLEDSAVYLCASSPWGGHEQYFGPGTRLTVT.

The chain links TRBV29-1 to TRBJ1-4; no definite D call. Per the germline V gene, CDR1 is SQVTM and CDR2 is ANQGSEA. This CDR3 has 15 amino acids. Trimming left V 1 base short and J 3 bases short, with 12 bases between. CDR3: CSVEGTASSNEKLFF. CDR3 DNA sequence: TGCAGCGTTGAAGGGACCGCTTCATCTAATGAAAAACTGTTTTTT.

The chain combines TRBV6-6 with TRBJ1-3; maybe TRBD1 (5 bases). Germline V gene lookup returns CDR1 MNHNY and CDR2 SVGAGI (reference sequence). Trimming cost V 5 bases and J 3 bases, with 8 bases left between them. The CDR3 sequence is 13 residues long. CDR3 loop: CASSGTGGNTIYF. DNA of the CDR3: TGTGCCAGCAGTGGGACGGGTGGAAACACCATATATTTT.

V and J are TRBV9 and TRBJ2-3; maybe TRBD2 (6 bases). The germline gives CDR1 SGDLS, CDR2 YYNGEE. V lost 2 bases to trimming and J lost 1 base, with 11 bases between them. The CDR3 has 15 amino acids. For the CDR3, the DNA is TGTGCCAGCAGCGTGTCGGGACTGGGCACAGATACGCAGTATTTT. Translated, it gives CASSVSGLGTDTQYF.

The gene calls are TRBV5-8 and TRBJ2-7; 7 nucleotides line up with TRBD1. CDR3 length: 18 amino acids. The junction had 16 bases not matched to a gene; V was cut back by 2 bases and J by 2 bases. Germline-derived CDR1 and CDR2 are SGHTS and YDEGEE. CDR3 in amino acids: CASSFHRDSRPFTYEQYF. As DNA, the CDR3 is TGTGCCAGCAGCTTCCACCGGGACAGCCGTCCTTTTACCTACGAGCAGTACTTC. Full variable domain (missing parts from reference TRBV5-8 and TRBJ2-7): EAGVTQSPTHLIKTRGQQATLRCSPISGHTSVYWYQQALGLGLQFLLWYDEGEERNRGNFPPRFSGRQFPNYSSELNVNALELEDSALYLCASSFHRDSRPFTYEQYFGPGTRLTVT.

The CDR3 loop reads CASSSEGTYNEQFF. CDR3 DNA sequence: TGTGCCAGCAGTTCAGAGGGAACCTACAATGAGCAGTTCTTC. The V call is TRBV27, the J call TRBJ2-1; maybe TRBD2 (5 bases). V lost 4 bases and J lost 2, with 9 bases in between. This CDR3 region has 14 residues. Germline lookup yields CDR1 MNHEY and CDR2 SMNVEV (reference sequence).

The genes are TRBV27 and TRBJ2-2, with D perhaps matching TRBD1 (6 bases). The CDR3 sequence is 16 residues long. The V end lost 5 bases, the J end lost 3 bases, and 16 bases lay between the germline ends. Germline lookup yields CDR1 MNHEY and CDR2 SMNVEV (reference sequence). The CDR3 reads CASSSNRVPYTGELFF. Here the CDR3 DNA reads TGTGCCAGCAGTAGCAACAGGGTCCCGTACACCGGGGAGCTGTTTTTT.

This rearrangement joins TRBV5-6 to TRBJ2-5, with a tentative D call TRBD2 (5 bases). Looked up from germline, CDR1 is SGHDT and CDR2 is YYEEEE. Trimming removed 0 bases from V and 4 bases from J, with 13 bases in between. The CDR3 contains 15 residues. CDR3 region: CASSLARYEGETQYF. In DNA form, the CDR3 reads TGTGCCAGCAGCTTGGCCCGATACGAGGGAGAGACCCAGTACTTC.